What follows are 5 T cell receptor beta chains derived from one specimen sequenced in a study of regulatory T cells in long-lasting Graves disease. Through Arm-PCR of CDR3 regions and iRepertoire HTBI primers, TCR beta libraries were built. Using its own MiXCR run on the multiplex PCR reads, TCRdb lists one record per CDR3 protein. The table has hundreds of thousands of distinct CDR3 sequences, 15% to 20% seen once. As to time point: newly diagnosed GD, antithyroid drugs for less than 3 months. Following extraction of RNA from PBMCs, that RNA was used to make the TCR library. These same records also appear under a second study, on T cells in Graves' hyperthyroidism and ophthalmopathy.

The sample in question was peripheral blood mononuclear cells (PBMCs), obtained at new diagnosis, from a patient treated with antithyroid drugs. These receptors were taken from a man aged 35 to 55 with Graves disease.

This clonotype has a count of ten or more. Written as DNA, the CDR3 is TGTGCCAGCACCCGAGGGGGATCTGGTGGCTACACCTTC. It translates to CASTRGGSGGYTF. This sequence joins TRBV2 and TRBJ1-2; D perhaps matches TRBD1 (6 bases). The V and J ends lost 7 bases and 7 bases respectively, with 16 bases between them. The CDR3 extends over 13 amino acids. The V gene's germline CDR1 is SNHLY and CDR2 FYNNEI.

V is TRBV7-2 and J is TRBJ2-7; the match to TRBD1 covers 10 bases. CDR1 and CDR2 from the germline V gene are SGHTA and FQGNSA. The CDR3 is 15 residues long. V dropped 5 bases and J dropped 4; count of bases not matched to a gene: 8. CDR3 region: CASSRDRGTSYEQYF. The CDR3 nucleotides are TGTGCCAGCAGCCGGGACAGGGGAACTTCATACGAGCAGTACTTC.

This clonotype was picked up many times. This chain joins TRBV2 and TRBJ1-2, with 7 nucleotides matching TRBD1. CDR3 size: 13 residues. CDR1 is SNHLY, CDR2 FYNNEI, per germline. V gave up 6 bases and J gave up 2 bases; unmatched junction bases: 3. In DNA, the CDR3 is TGTGCCAGCAGGGCGGACAGGAACTATGGCTACACCTTC. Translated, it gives CASRADRNYGYTF.

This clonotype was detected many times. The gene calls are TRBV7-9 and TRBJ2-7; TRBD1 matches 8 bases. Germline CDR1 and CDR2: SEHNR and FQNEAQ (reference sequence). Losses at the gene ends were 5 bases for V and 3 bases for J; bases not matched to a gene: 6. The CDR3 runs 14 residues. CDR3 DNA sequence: TGTGCCAGCAGCCCAAGGGACAGGAACTACGAGCAGTACTTC. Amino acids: CASSPRDRNYEQYF.

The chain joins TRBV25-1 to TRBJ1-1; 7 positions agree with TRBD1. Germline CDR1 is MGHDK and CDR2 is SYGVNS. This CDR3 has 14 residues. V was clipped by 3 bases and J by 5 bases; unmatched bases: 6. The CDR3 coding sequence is TGTGCCAGCAGTGACAGGGGGAGAGGAACTGAAGCTTTCTTT. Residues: CASSDRGRGTEAFF.